This T cell receptor beta chain was documented in a study of glioma-infiltrating T cells after dendritic cell vaccination. On the study more broadly: Patients had newly diagnosed or recurrent glioblastoma and received dendritic cell vaccines.

Germline V gives CDR1 MNHEY, CDR2 SMNVEV (reference sequence). CDR3 length: 14 amino acids. Trimming cost V 6 bases and J 6 bases; bases outside gene matches: 10. Primers: 60 V beta forward and 13 J beta reverse. Only in-frame clones appear in the TCRdb table, and some are missing; sequencing was by immunoSEQ multiplex PCR. Of over 90,000 clones in the sample, 81% were seen once. This TCR was recovered from a human donor with glioblastoma. The gene calls are TRBV27 and TRBJ1-2; 7 positions match TRBD1. Sequenced here: blood, sampled before dendritic cell vaccination. CDR3 bases: TGTGCCAGCAGAACACCCCACGACAGGGATGGCTACACCTTC. Residues: CASRTPHDRDGYTF.